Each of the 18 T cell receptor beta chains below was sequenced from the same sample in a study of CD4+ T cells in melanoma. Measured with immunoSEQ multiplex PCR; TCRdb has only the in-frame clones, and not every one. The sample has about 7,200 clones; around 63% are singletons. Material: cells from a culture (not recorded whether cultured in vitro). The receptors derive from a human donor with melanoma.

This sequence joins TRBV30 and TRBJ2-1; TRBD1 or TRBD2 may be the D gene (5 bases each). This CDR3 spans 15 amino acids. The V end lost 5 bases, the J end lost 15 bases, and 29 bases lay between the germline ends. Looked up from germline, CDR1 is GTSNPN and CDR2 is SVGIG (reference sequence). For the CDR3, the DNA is TGTGCCTGGTTAAGGGACCATACATTCCCCTACATTCGGTTCTTC. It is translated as CAWLRDHTFPYIRFF.

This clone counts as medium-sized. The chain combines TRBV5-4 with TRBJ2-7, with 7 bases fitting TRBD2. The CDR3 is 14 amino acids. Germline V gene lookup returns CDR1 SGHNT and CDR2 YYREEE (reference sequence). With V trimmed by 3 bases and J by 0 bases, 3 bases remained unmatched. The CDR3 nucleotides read TGTGCCAGCAGCTGGGGGACTACCTCCTACGAGCAGTACTTC. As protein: CASSWGTTSYEQYF.

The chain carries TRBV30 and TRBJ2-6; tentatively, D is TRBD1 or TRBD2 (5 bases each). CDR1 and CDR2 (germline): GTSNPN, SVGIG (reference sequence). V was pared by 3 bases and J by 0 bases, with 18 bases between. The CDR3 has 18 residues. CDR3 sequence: CAWRVTAGGISGANVLTF. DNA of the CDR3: TGTGCCTGGAGGGTAACAGCTGGGGGTATCTCTGGGGCCAACGTCCTGACTTTC.

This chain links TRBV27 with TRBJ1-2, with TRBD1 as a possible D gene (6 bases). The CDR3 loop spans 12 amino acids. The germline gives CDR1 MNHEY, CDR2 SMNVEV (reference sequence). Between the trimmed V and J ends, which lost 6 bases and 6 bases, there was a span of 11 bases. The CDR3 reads CASRSGANGYTF. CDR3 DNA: TGTGCCAGCAGATCGGGGGCGAATGGCTACACCTTC.

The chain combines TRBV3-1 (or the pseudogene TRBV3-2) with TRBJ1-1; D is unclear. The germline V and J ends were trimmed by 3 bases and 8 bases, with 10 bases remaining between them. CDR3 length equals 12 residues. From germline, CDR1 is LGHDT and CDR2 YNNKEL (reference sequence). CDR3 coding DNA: TGTGCCAGCAGCCACAATCAAATCGAAGCTTTCTTT. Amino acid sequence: CASSHNQIEAFF.

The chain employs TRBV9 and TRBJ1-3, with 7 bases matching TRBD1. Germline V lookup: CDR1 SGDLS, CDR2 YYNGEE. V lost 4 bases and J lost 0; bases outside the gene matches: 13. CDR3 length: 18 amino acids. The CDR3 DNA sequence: TGTGCCAGCAGCCTAAATCCCCTGACAGGGAACTCTGGAAACACCATATATTTT. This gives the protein CASSLNPLTGNSGNTIYF.

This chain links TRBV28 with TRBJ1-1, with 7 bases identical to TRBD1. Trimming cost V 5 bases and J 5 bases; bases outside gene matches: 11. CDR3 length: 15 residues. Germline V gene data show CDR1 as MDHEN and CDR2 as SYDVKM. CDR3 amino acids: CASSPYRDRLTEAFF. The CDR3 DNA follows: TGTGCCAGCAGTCCTTACCGGGACAGACTGACTGAAGCTTTCTTT.

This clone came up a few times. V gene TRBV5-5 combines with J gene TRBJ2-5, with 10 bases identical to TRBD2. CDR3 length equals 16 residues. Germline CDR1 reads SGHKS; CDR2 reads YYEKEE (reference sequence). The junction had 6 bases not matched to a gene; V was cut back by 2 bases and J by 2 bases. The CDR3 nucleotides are TGTGCCAGCAGCTTCTTCGTAGCGGGGGGACAAGAGACCCAGTACTTC. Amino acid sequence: CASSFFVAGGQETQYF.

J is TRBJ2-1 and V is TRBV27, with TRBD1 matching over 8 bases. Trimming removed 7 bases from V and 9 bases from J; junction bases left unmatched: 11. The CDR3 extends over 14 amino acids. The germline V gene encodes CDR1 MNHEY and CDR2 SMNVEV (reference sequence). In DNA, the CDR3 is TGTGCCAGCACTCGGACAGGGCTAGATACTGAGCAGTTCTTC. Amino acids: CASTRTGLDTEQFF.

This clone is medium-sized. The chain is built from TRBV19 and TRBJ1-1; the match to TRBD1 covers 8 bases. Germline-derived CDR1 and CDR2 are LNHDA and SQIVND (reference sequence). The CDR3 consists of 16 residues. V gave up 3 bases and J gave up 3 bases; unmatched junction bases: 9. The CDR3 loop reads CASSIRAGGGYTEAFF. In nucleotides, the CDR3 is TGTGCCAGTAGTATTCGGGCAGGGGGCGGGTACACTGAAGCTTTCTTT.

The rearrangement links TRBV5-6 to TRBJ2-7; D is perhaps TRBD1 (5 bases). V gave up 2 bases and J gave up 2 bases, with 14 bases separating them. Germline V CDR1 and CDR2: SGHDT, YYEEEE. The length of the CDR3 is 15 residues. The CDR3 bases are TGTGCCAGCAGCTTCTTAATAAGGGGAACCTACGAGCAGTACTTC. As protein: CASSFLIRGTYEQYF. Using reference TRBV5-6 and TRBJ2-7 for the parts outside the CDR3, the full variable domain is DAGVTQSPTHLIKTRGQQVTLRCSPKSGHDTVSWYQQALGQGPQFIFQYYEEEERQRGNFPDRFSGHQFPNYSSELNVNALLLGDSALYLCASSFLIRGTYEQYFGPGTRLTVT.

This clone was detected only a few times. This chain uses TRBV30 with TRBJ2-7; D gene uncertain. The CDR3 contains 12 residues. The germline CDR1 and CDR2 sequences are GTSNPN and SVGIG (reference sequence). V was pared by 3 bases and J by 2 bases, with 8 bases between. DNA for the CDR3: TGTGCCTGGAGGGTAACAACCTACGAGCAGTACTTC. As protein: CAWRVTTYEQYF.

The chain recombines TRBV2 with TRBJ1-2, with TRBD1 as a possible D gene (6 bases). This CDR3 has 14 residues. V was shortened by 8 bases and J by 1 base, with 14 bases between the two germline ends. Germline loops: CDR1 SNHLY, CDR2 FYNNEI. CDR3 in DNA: TGTGCCAGCGGGGGGCAGGGAGTTAACTATGGCTACACCTTC. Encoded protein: CASGGQGVNYGYTF.

For the CDR3, the DNA is TGTGCCAGCAGCCAAGTTATCAGAGAGACCCAGTACTTC. Its translation: CASSQVIRETQYF. V is TRBV3-1 (or the pseudogene TRBV3-2) and J is TRBJ2-5; no reliable D call. This CDR3 spans 13 amino acids. Germline CDR1 and CDR2: LGHDT and YNNKEL (reference sequence). Trimming took off 1 base at V and 4 bases at J, with 7 bases between the two ends.

This chain's CDR3 is CASSDGPRGSYEQYF. In DNA form, the CDR3 reads TGTGCCAGCAGTGACGGGCCCCGGGGTTCCTACGAGCAGTACTTC. V and J are TRBV27 and TRBJ2-7; possibly TRBD2 for D (5 bases). This CDR3 is built from 15 residues. V was cut by 5 bases and J by 1 base, with 15 bases left in between. The germline V gene has CDR1 MNHEY and CDR2 SMNVEV (reference sequence).

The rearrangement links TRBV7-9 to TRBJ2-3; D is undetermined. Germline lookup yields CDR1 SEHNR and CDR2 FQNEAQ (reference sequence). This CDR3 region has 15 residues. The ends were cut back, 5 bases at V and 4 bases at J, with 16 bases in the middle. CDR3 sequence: CASSAAGDQADTQYF. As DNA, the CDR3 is TGTGCCAGCAGCGCGGCTGGGGATCAGGCAGATACGCAGTATTTT.

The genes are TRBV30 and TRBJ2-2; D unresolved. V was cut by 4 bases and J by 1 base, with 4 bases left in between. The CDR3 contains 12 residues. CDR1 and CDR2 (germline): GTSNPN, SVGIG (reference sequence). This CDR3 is CAWTENTGELFF. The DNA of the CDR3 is TGTGCCTGGACAGAGAACACCGGGGAGCTGTTTTTT.

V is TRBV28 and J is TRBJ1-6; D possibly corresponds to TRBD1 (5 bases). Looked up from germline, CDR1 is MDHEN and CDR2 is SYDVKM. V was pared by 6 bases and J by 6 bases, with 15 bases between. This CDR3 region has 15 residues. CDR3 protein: CASSGSGLINSPLHF. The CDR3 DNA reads TGTGCCAGCAGCGGGTCGGGACTGATTAATTCACCCCTCCACTTT.